This record covers a single T cell receptor beta chain. MiXCR was run by TCRdb on the 5' RACE reads, yielding one entry per CDR3 protein. The table records approximately 340,000 distinct CDR3 sequences, around 15% of them present only once. The data were obtained in a study of T-cell memory formation after mild COVID-19. Study-level background: Each donor largely had its own TCR clusters.

Per germline, CDR1 SGDLS and CDR2 YYNGEE. This CDR3 contains 16 residues. V was trimmed by 1 base and J by 3 bases, leaving 15 bases between them. Sequencing input: PBMCs or a T cell subset sorted from them (not recorded which). This chain uses TRBV9 with TRBJ2-3; possibly TRBD1 or TRBD2 for D (5 bases each). This sequence originates from a man younger than 35 who had mild COVID-19 (a few samples of this study predate the infection). Cell type and time point are not known. CDR3 residues: CASSVTHQGGTDTQYF. CDR3 nucleotide sequence: TGTGCCAGCAGCGTAACCCACCAGGGCGGGACAGATACGCAGTATTTT. Complete variable domain (other parts from reference TRBV9 and TRBJ2-3): DSGVTQTPKHLITATGQRVTLRCSPRSGDLSVYWYQQSLDQGLQFLIQYYNGEERAKGNILERFSAQQFPDLHSELNLSSLELGDSALYFCASSVTHQGGTDTQYFGPGTRLTVL.